This paragraph reports one TCR beta chain. This sample was taken from a study of blood T cells in healthy people across ages. CDR3 length: 14 amino acids. Per germline, CDR1 MDHEN and CDR2 SYDVKM. Trimming removed 4 bases at V and 1 base at J, with 8 bases between. Primers used in a second PCR of roughly 7 to 12 cycles were a sample-barcoded 5' primer and a J-beta primer mix. Each cDNA molecule was tagged by a template-switch adaptor with 12 random nucleotides. From the 5' RACE reads, TCRdb called clonotypes with MiXCR, one entry per CDR3 protein. Among about 840,000 distinct CDR3 sequences listed, 29% were seen once. The same specimen was also included in a second study, on T cells of mothers and their children. That investigation notes: The study recruited a few healthy Caucasian mothers and their six children as donors. Every mother produced more than 10 million TCR beta CDR3 reads, whereas every child provided roughly 3 million.

The TCR originated in a middle-aged woman in good health. The chain links TRBV28 to TRBJ1-5; D is ambiguous. The sample consisted of blood. The CDR3 sequence is CASSYHGSNQPQHF. In DNA, the CDR3 is TGTGCCAGCAGTTACCACGGCAGCAATCAGCCCCAGCATTTT.